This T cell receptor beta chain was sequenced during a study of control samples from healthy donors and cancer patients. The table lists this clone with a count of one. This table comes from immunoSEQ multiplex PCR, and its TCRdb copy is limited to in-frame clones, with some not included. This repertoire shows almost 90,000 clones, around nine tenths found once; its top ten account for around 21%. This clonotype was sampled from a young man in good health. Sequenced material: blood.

The CDR3 protein is CASSPDSEKLFF. The DNA of the CDR3 is TGTGCCAGCAGTCCGGATTCTGAAAAACTGTTTTTT. J is TRBJ1-4 and V is TRBV6-2 or TRBV6-3; D is unclear. The CDR3 has 12 amino acids. The ends were cut back, 5 bases at V and 7 bases at J, with 8 bases in the middle. Germline CDR1 reads MNHEY; CDR2 reads SVGEGT.